One sample yielded the 2 T cell receptor beta chains listed below, sequenced in a study of identical twins' blood T cells. TCRdb reprocessed the 5' RACE reads via MiXCR and lists one record per CDR3 protein. Among 300,000 to 450,000 distinct CDR3 sequences listed, over 25% were seen once. Sequenced sample: PBMCs. These receptors all stem from a woman aged 18-55 years in good health.

The gene calls are TRBV5-1 and TRBJ2-3, with D perhaps matching TRBD1 (6 bases). The CDR3 consists of 14 residues. V was clipped by 4 bases and J by 2 bases, with 11 bases between them. Germline values: CDR1 SGHRS, CDR2 YFSETQ. CDR3 nucleotide sequence: TGCGCCAGCAGCGCCGGACAGCTCACAGATACGCAGTATTTT. This translates into CASSAGQLTDTQYF.

This clonotype was recorded at least ten times. The chain recombines TRBV6-6 with TRBJ1-1; D call uncertain. V shed 4 bases and J shed 0 bases, with 3 bases lying between them. In germline, CDR1 is MNHNY, CDR2 SVGAGI (reference sequence). The CDR3 runs 12 residues. CDR3 DNA sequence: TGTGCCAGCAGTTTTGTGAACACTGAAGCTTTCTTT. This codes for CASSFVNTEAFF.